The 3 T cell receptor beta chains presented below share a single source sample, sequenced in a study of CD8 T cells in Susac syndrome. An input of 0.5 to 1 ug of RNA was subjected to reverse transcription using random hexamers. Using its own MiXCR run on the immunoSEQ multiplex PCR reads, TCRdb lists one record per CDR3 protein. This sample carries some 22,000 distinct CDR3 sequences, approximately 93% of them seen once, and the ten largest clones take 0.27%. Sample: CD8+ T cells from PBMCs. The receptors were sampled from a human donor in good health.

The chain links TRBV13 to TRBJ2-3; D is undetermined. Trimming removed 1 base from V and 6 bases from J, with 5 bases in between. Per germline, CDR1 PRHDT and CDR2 FYEKMQ (reference sequence). The CDR3 is 12 residues long. This CDR3 is CASSLVGDTQYF. The CDR3 DNA reads as TGTGCCAGCAGCTTAGTTGGGGATACGCAGTATTTT.

The CDR3 sequence: CASSQTTGPKEGYTF. CDR3 sequence (DNA): TGTGCCAGCAGTCAGACGACAGGGCCTAAGGAAGGCTACACCTTC. The rearrangement uses TRBV6-2 or TRBV6-3 and TRBJ1-2; 7 positions agree with TRBD1. This CDR3 has 15 amino acids. Germline assignment: CDR1 MNHEY and CDR2 SVGEGT. The V segment lost 5 bases and the J segment 8 bases; nucleotides outside the gene matches: 14.

This chain uses TRBV7-2 with TRBJ2-5; tentatively, D is TRBD1 or TRBD2 (5 bases each). V lost 5 bases and J lost 13, with 29 bases in between. The length of the CDR3 is 16 residues. Germline V lookup: CDR1 SGHTA, CDR2 FQGNSA. The CDR3 loop is CASSPLEGPLMKTAYF. The CDR3 nucleotides are TGTGCCAGCAGCCCACTAGAGGGGCCCCTCATGAAAACGGCGTACTTC.